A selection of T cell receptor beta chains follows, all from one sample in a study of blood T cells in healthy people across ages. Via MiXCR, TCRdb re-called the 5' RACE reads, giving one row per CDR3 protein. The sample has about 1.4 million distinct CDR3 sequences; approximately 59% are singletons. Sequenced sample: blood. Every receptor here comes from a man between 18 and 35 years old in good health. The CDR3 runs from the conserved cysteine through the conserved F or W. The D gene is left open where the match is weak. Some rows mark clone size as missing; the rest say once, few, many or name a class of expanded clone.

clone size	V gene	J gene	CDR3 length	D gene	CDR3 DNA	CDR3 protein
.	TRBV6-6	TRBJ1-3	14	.	TGTGCCAGCGTCCCCGGGACGTGGGGAAACACCATATATTTT	CASVPGTWGNTIYF
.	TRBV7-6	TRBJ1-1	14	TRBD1	TGTGCCAGCACCCCTGGACAGGGGGACACTGAAGCTTTCTTT	CASTPGQGDTEAFF
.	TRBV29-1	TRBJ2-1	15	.	TGCAGCGTTGAAAGCGGGCTAACCGAATCCAATGAGCAGTTCTTC	CSVESGLTESNEQFF
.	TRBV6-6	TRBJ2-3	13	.	TGTGCCACTCAAAAGGGGCGGACAGATACGCAGTATTTT	CATQKGRTDTQYF
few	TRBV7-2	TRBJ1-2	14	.	TGTGCCAGCAGCTTCTGGCATACTAACTATGGCTACACCTTC	CASSFWHTNYGYTF
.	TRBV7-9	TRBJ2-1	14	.	TGTGCCAGCAGCTTAGTTGGTAGCGACAATGAGCAGTTCTTC	CASSLVGSDNEQFF
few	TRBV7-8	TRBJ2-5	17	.	TGTGCCAGCAGCTTAGACGGACTCACGGACATCCAAGAGACCCAGTACTTC	CASSLDGLTDIQETQYF
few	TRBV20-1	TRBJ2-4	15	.	TGCAGTGTTGCCGCCGTAGGACAGATAAAAAACATTCAGTACTTC	CSVAAVGQIKNIQYF
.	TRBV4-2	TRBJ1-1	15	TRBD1	TGTGCCAGCAGCGCACGGGGCAGGGGGGACACTGAAGCTTTCTTT	CASSARGRGDTEAFF
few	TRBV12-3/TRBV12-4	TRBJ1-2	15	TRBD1	TGTGCCAGCAGCGAACAGGGGGCTCCCAACTATGGCTACACCTTC	CASSEQGAPNYGYTF
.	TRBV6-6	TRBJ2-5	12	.	TGTGCCAGCAGTCAGACAGACTGGGAGCAGTACTTC	CASSQTDWEQYF
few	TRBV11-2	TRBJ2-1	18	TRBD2	TGTGCCAGCAGCCCTGGACTAGCGGGTGAGAGCTCCTACAATGAGCAGTTCTTC	CASSPGLAGESSYNEQFF
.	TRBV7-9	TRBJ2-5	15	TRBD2	TGTGCCAGCAGCTTGTGGAGGAAGGGGACTAGGGAGCAGTACTTC	CASSLWRKGTREQYF
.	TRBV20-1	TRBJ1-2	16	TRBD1	TGCAGTGCTACCGACTCGGGACAGGAAACTAACTATGGCTACACCTTC	CSATDSGQETNYGYTF
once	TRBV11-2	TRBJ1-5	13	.	TGTGCCAGCAGCCGATCATCGGGTCAGCCCCAGCATTTT	CASSRSSGQPQHF
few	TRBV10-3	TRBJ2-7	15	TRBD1	TGTGCCATCTCTCTCGTAGGGGACAGAACCTACGAGCAGTACTTC	CAISLVGDRTYEQYF
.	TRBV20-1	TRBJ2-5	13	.	TGCAGTGCTAGAGTGTCGTACCAAGAGACCCAGTACTTC	CSARVSYQETQYF
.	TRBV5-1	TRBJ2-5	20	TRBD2	TGCGCCAGCAGCTTGGCGTCACTTGGAGGGACTAGCGGGAGGATTGAGACCCAGTACTTC	CASSLASLGGTSGRIETQYF
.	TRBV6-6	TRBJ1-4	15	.	TGTGCCAGCACTTCATCGGGGGCGAGTAATGAAAAACTGTTTTTT	CASTSSGASNEKLFF
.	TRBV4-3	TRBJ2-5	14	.	TGCGCCAGCAGCCAAGATGTGTCCCAGCAGACCCAGTACTTC	CASSQDVSQQTQYF
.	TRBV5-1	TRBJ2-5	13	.	TGCGCCAGCAGCCTAGAACTTTGGGAGACCCAGTACTTC	CASSLELWETQYF
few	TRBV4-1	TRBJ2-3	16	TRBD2	TGCGCCAGCAGCCAAGTCGGTAGCGGGAGTCCAGATACGCAGTATTTT	CASSQVGSGSPDTQYF
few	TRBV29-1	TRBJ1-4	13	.	TGCAGCAGGACAAGTGGCAGGGATGAAAAACTGTTTTTT	CSRTSGRDEKLFF
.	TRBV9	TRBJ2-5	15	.	TGTGCCAGCAGCGTAGGCAGTTCTTTGGGCAATGAGCAGTACTTC	CASSVGSSLGNEQYF
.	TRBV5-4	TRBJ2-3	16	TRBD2	TGTGCCAGCAGCTTCGCGGGAGGGACAGTAACAGATACGCAGTATTTT	CASSFAGGTVTDTQYF